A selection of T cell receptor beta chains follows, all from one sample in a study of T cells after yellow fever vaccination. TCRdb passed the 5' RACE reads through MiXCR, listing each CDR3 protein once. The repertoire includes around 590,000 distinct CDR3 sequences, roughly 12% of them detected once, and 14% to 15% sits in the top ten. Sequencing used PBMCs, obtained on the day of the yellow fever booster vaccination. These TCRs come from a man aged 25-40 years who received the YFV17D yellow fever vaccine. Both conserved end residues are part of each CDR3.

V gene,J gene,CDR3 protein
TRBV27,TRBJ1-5,CASSFSGRLGGNQPQHF
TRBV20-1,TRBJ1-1,CSAAVGNTEAFF
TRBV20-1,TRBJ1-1,CSARDPAGGAFF
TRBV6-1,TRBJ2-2,CASRQLGTGIPGELFF
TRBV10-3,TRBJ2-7,CAIRGQGTTYEQYF
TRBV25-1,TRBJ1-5,CASRKGSNQPQHF
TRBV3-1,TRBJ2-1,CASSSIGVSHNEQFF
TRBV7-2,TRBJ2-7,CASSFGSGRAEQYF
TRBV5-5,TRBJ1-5,CASSQSGISNQPQHF
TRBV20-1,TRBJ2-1,CSASHLAGGREQFF
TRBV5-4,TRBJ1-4,CASSWDGRWNEKLFF
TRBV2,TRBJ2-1,CASSLTAGAYNEQFF
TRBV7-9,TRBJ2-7,CASSPGSYNYEQYF
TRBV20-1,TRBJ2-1,CSASRTSVDNEQFF